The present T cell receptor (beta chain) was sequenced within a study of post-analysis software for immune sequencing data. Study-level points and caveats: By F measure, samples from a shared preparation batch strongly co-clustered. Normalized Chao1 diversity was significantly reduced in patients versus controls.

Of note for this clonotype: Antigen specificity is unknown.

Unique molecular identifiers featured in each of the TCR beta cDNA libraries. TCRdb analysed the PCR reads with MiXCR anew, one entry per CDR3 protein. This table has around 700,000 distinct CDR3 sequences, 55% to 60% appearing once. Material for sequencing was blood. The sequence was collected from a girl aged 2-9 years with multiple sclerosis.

The CDR3 DNA follows: TGCGCCAGCAGCCTACATGATCTCTACGAGCAGTACTTC. This encodes CASSLHDLYEQYF. The chain uses TRBV4-1 and TRBJ2-7, with D hard to call. CDR3 length: 13 residues. Trimming cost V 4 bases and J 3 bases, with 10 bases left between them. Germline CDR1 MGHRA, CDR2 YSYEKL.